This TCR beta chain comes out of a study of OX40 agonist ivuxolimab in advanced cancers. Study information: Prior anti-PD-1, anti-PD-L1 or anti-CTLA-4 therapy was allowed; around 40% had some. Study results and limitations: Among patients with partial responses at 0.1-3.0 mg/kg, clonal expansion was among the lowest. Averaging showed that CD8+ T cells had more expanded clones than CD4+ did.

Assay: immunoSEQ multiplex PCR; the TCRdb copy retains only in-frame clones and omits some. The table shows about 120,000 clones, with around 89% occurring only once. Germline V gives CDR1 LNHDA, CDR2 SQIVND (reference sequence). The length of the CDR3 is 15 residues. With 1 base removed from V and 2 bases from J, the gap between germline ends came to 10 bases. The investigators sampled blood at baseline, at cycle 4 day 1, and at cycle 7 day 1. Of note for this clone: The target antigen is unknown. Other DNA sequences in this specimen translate into the identical CDR3.

The chain links TRBV19 to TRBJ2-3; no clear D. The sample consisted of CD4+ or CD8+ T cells sorted from blood, taken in a trial of the OX40 agonist ivuxolimab. The sequence was obtained from an adult with an advanced solid tumor such as melanoma, head and neck, liver or kidney cancer. CDR3 protein: CASSIGAASTDTQYF. The CDR3 region has the DNA TGTGCCAGTAGTATAGGGGCTGCCTCCACAGATACGCAGTATTTT.